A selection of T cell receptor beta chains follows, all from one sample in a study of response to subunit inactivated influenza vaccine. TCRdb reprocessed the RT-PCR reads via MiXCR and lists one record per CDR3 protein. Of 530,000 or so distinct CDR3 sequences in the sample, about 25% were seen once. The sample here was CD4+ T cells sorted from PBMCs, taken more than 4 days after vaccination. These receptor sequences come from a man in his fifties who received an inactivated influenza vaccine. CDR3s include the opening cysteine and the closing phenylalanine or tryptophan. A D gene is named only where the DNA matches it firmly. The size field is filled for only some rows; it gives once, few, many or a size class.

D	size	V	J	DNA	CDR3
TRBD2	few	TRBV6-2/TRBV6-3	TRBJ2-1	TGTGCCAGCGCTGACCCCGGGACTAGCGGGAGGGCCAGTGAGCAGTTCTTC	CASADPGTSGRASEQFF
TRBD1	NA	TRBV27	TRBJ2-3	TGTGCCAGCAGCATGACAGGGAGCACAGATACGCAGTATTTT	CASSMTGSTDTQYF
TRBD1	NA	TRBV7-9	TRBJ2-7	TGTGCCAGCAGCCCTACGACAGGGCCCTACGAGCAGTACTTC	CASSPTTGPYEQYF
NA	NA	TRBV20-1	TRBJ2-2	TGCAGCGCGGAAAGGAGGACAGCCACCGGGGAGCTGTTTTTT	CSAERRTATGELFF
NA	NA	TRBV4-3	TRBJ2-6	TGCGCCAGCAGCCAAGCTTTGGGCTCTGGGGCCAACGTCCTGACTTTC	CASSQALGSGANVLTF
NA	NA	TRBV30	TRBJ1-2	TGTGCCTGGAGTGTGATGGGGCTGGGCTATGGCTACACCTTC	CAWSVMGLGYGYTF
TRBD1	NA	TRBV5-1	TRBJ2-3	TGCGCCAGCAGCTTGGTAGGGGGCGAGGTAGATACGCAGTATTTT	CASSLVGGEVDTQYF
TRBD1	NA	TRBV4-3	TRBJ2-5	TGCGCCAGCAGCTACAAGATAAACAGGGGGCGTGAGACCCAGTACTTC	CASSYKINRGRETQYF
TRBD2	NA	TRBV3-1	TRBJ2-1	TGTGCCAGCAGCCAATCCGGGACTAGCGGGTCAAATGAGCAGTTCTTC	CASSQSGTSGSNEQFF
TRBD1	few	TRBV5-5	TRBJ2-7	TGTGCCAGCAGCTTTGGTCGGGACAGGGTCTCCTACGAGCAGTACTTC	CASSFGRDRVSYEQYF
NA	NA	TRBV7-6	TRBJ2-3	TGTGCCAGCAGCTTAGCGGAGGCAAATACGCAGTATTTT	CASSLAEANTQYF
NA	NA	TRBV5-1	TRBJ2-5	TGCGCCAGCAGCGCACTTCCAGGGGAGGGCGAGACCCAGTACTTC	CASSALPGEGETQYF
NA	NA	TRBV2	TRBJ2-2	TGTGCCAGCAGCGCCTTTGGCGGGGGCGCTAACACCGGGGAGCTGTTTTTT	CASSAFGGGANTGELFF
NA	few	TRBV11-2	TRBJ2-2	TGTGCCAGCAGCTTAGAAAGCATGGCGGACACCGGGGAGCTGTTTTTT	CASSLESMADTGELFF
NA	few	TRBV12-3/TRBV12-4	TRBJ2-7	TGTGCCAGCACTATTCTGGGGGCCGACGAGCAGTACTTC	CASTILGADEQYF
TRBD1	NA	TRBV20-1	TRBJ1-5	TGCAGTGCGAGACAGGGAGACAATCAGCCCCAGCATTTT	CSARQGDNQPQHF
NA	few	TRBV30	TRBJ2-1	TGTGCCTGGAGCGTACGGCCCAGGGGTTCCTACAATGAGCAGTTCTTC	CAWSVRPRGSYNEQFF
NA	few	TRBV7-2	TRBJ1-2	TGTGCCAGCAGCTTACTTTGGGGTGATGGCTACACCTTC	CASSLLWGDGYTF
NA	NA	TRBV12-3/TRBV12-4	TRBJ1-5	TGTGCCAGCAGTTTCGGTTGGGGGGATAGCAATCAGCCCCAGCATTTT	CASSFGWGDSNQPQHF
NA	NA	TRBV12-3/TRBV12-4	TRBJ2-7	TGTGCCAGCAAGGGAATATCCTCCTACGAGCAGTACTTC	CASKGISSYEQYF
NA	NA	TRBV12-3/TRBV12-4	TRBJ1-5	TGTGCCAGCAGTCCACTCGACGTTGGCAATCAGCCCCAGCATTTT	CASSPLDVGNQPQHF
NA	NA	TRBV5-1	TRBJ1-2	TGCGCCAGCAGCCGAGGGAGTTCATATGGCTACACCTTC	CASSRGSSYGYTF
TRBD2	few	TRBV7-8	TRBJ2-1	TGTGCCAGCAGATCTTTGCCGGGACTATCTAATGAGCAGTTCTTC	CASRSLPGLSNEQFF
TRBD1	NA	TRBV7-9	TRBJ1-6	TGTGCCAGCAGCTCCGTGGACAGGGCTTCACCCCTCCACTTT	CASSSVDRASPLHF
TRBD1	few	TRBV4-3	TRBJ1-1	TGCGCCAGCAGCACCCGGGACAGGGATGAAGCTTTCTTT	CASSTRDRDEAFF
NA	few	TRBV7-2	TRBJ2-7	TGTGCCAGCAGCTTAGGCGCGGGGCACGAGCAGTACTTC	CASSLGAGHEQYF
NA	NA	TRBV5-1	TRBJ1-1	TGCGCCAGCAGCTTGGGTCGACGGACGAACACTGAAGCTTTCTTT	CASSLGRRTNTEAFF
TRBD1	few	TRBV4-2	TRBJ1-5	TGTGCCAGCAGCCAAGTAAGACAGGGGGGCAATCAGCCCCAGCATTTT	CASSQVRQGGNQPQHF
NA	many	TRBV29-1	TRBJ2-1	TGCAGCGCCTCGGTGAAGGTAGATTACAATGAGCAGTTCTTC	CSASVKVDYNEQFF
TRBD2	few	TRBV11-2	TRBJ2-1	TGTGCCAGCAGCTTAATGGCTAGCGGGTCGAGCTCCTACAATGAGCAGTTCTTC	CASSLMASGSSSYNEQFF
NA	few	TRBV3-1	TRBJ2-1	TGTGCCAGCAGCCAAGGGAGGGGGACCTACAATGAGCAGTTCTTC	CASSQGRGTYNEQFF
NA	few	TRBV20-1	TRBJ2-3	TGCAGTGCTAGAGATCGTGTAATAGCAACAGATACGCAGTATTTT	CSARDRVIATDTQYF
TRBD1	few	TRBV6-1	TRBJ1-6	TGTGCCAGCACCCGGACAGGGGGCAGTTATTCACCCCTCCACTTT	CASTRTGGSYSPLHF
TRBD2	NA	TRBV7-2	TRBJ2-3	TGTGCCAGCAGCTTCACTAGCGGACAACGCACAGATACGCAGTATTTT	CASSFTSGQRTDTQYF
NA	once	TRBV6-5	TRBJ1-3	TGTGCCAGCAGTTACTCGTCAGGGCAAGGAAACACCATATATTTT	CASSYSSGQGNTIYF
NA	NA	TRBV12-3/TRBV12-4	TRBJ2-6	TGTGCCAGCACCCCCCGAGCGCCCTCTGGGGCCAACGTCCTGACTTTC	CASTPRAPSGANVLTF
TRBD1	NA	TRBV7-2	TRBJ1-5	TGTGCCAGCAGCGGGGGACAGTTCAATCAGCCCCAGCATTTT	CASSGGQFNQPQHF
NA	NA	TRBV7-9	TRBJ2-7	TGTGCCAGCAGCTTAGGGGCAGGGTACTACGAGCAGTACTTC	CASSLGAGYYEQYF
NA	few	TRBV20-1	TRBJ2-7	TGCAGTGCTATTCAGGGGACCACCTACGAGCAGTACTTC	CSAIQGTTYEQYF
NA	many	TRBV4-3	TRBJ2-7	TGCGCCAGCAGCCAAGAAGGGCAGGGGAGGTACGAGCAGTACTTC	CASSQEGQGRYEQYF
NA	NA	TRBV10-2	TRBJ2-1	TGCGCCAGCAGTGAAGCGGGGGAGGGGGCTATTGAGCAGTTCTTC	CASSEAGEGAIEQFF
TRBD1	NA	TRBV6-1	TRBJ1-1	TGTGCCAGCAGCCAGGACAGGGTTGGTACTGAAGCTTTCTTT	CASSQDRVGTEAFF
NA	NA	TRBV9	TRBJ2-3	TGTGCCAGCAGCGTAGGGCAGGGGTCAGCAGATACGCAGTATTTT	CASSVGQGSADTQYF
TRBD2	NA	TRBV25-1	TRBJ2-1	TGTGCCAGCAGTGAATCCTCGGGGGGGGCCAGGGAGTACAATGAGCAGTTCTTC	CASSESSGGAREYNEQFF
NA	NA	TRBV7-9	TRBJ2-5	TGTGCCAGCAGCCTTAACAACCCGTGGGGATCTCAGTACTTC	CASSLNNPWGSQYF
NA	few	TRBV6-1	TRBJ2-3	TGTGCCAGCACCAGAACCGGACAGCGCACAGATACGCAGTATTTT	CASTRTGQRTDTQYF
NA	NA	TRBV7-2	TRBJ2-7	TGTGCCAGCAGCTTAGCGGTGGGATCCTACGAGCAGTACTTC	CASSLAVGSYEQYF